This is a list of T cell receptor beta chains from one sample in a study of CD8 T cells in Susac syndrome. Each CDR3 protein gets one entry after TCRdb re-called the immunoSEQ multiplex PCR reads with MiXCR. Of about 210,000 distinct CDR3 sequences listed, around 96% are singletons. The source material was CD4+ T cells from PBMCs. Receptor source: a human donor with multiple sclerosis. The CDR3 runs from the conserved cysteine through the conserved F or W. D genes are given only for firm matches. Size is omitted from some rows. Given values are once, few, many or a class for expanded clones.

DNA: TGTGCCAGCAGTTTATCCCGGCCAGGGACGTATCGTCAGCCCCAGCATTTT
CDR3: CASSLSRPGTYRQPQHF
size: -
V: TRBV27
D: -
J: TRBJ1-5

DNA: TGTGCCAGCAAACCTACAGGGGCCCACGAGCAGTACTTC
CDR3: CASKPTGAHEQYF
size: -
V: TRBV6-6
D: TRBD1
J: TRBJ2-7

DNA: TGCAGTGCGGAGGGACCTGCCCAAGAGACCCAGTACTTC
CDR3: CSAEGPAQETQYF
size: -
V: TRBV20-1
D: -
J: TRBJ2-5

DNA: TGTGCCAGCGGCCGAGGGGACCCTAGATTGCAGTTCTTC
CDR3: CASGRGDPRLQFF
size: -
V: TRBV5-4
D: -
J: TRBJ2-1

DNA: TGTGCCAGCAGTTACTCTCTCGCCACCGGATGGCCACCCCTCCACTTT
CDR3: CASSYSLATGWPPLHF
size: -
V: TRBV6-5
D: -
J: TRBJ1-6

DNA: TGTGCCAGCAGCGACGGGACAGAGATTATCTACGAGCAGTACTTC
CDR3: CASSDGTEIIYEQYF
size: -
V: TRBV9
D: TRBD1
J: TRBJ2-7

DNA: TGTGCCAGCAGCCGGGACAGCCCTTTGCAGTATTTT
CDR3: CASSRDSPLQYF
size: -
V: TRBV2
D: TRBD1
J: TRBJ2-3

DNA: TGCACCAGCAGCCCAGGCTATTGTCTAGCGGGGAATGAGCAGTTCTTC
CDR3: CTSSPGYCLAGNEQFF
size: -
V: TRBV1
D: -
J: TRBJ2-1

DNA: TGTGCCAGCAGTTTATTGGAGCCGGGCCAAGAGACCCAGTACTTC
CDR3: CASSLLEPGQETQYF
size: -
V: TRBV28
D: -
J: TRBJ2-5

DNA: TGCAGCGTTGAATTGAACACTGAAGCTTTCTTT
CDR3: CSVELNTEAFF
size: -
V: TRBV29-1
D: -
J: TRBJ1-1

DNA: TGCGCCAGCAGCTTAAGGATAGGCGGAAACATTCAGTACTTC
CDR3: CASSLRIGGNIQYF
size: -
V: TRBV5-1
D: -
J: TRBJ2-4

DNA: TGTGCCAGCAGTGAAGCAAGGGCAGGGTGGTACAATGAGCAGTTCTTC
CDR3: CASSEARAGWYNEQFF
size: -
V: TRBV2
D: -
J: TRBJ2-1

DNA: TGTGCCAGCAGCCAAGAAGGCTACGAGCAGTACTTC
CDR3: CASSQEGYEQYF
size: -
V: TRBV3-1
D: -
J: TRBJ2-7

DNA: TGTGCCAGCAGTGAAGACCTCGGGGTACCCTACGAGCAGTACTTC
CDR3: CASSEDLGVPYEQYF
size: -
V: TRBV2
D: -
J: TRBJ2-7

DNA: TGCAGTGCCGGGACTAGCGGGAAGGAGACCCAGTACTTC
CDR3: CSAGTSGKETQYF
size: -
V: TRBV20-1
D: TRBD2
J: TRBJ2-5

DNA: TGCAGCGCCGGCGCCTCTGGGGCCAACGTCCTGACTTTC
CDR3: CSAGASGANVLTF
size: -
V: TRBV29-1
D: -
J: TRBJ2-6

DNA: TGTGCCAGCAGCCTCTACAAAAGCGGGACCCAGTACTTC
CDR3: CASSLYKSGTQYF
size: -
V: TRBV7-2
D: -
J: TRBJ2-5

DNA: TGCACCAGCATCAATGGGGTCCAGCCCCAGCATTTT
CDR3: CTSINGVQPQHF
size: -
V: TRBV1
D: -
J: TRBJ1-5

DNA: TGTGCCAGCAGTGAATGGGCTAGCGGGAGGGCCACAGATACGCAGTATTTT
CDR3: CASSEWASGRATDTQYF
size: -
V: TRBV2
D: TRBD2
J: TRBJ2-3

DNA: TGCAGTGCCCTCCCAGGACTAGCGAACTACTACGAGCAGTACTTC
CDR3: CSALPGLANYYEQYF
size: -
V: TRBV20-1
D: TRBD2
J: TRBJ2-7

DNA: TGCAGCGTGACGAGGTCCGGGAGGGCCTACAATGAGCAGTTCTTC
CDR3: CSVTRSGRAYNEQFF
size: -
V: TRBV29-1
D: TRBD2
J: TRBJ2-1

DNA: TGTGCCAGCAGTTTGCAGGCTCGAGGGGCCAACGTCCTGACTTTC
CDR3: CASSLQARGANVLTF
size: -
V: TRBV27
D: -
J: TRBJ2-6

DNA: TGTGCCTGGAGTAGCGGGAATAGCAATCAGCCCCAGCATTTT
CDR3: CAWSSGNSNQPQHF
size: -
V: TRBV30
D: -
J: TRBJ1-5

DNA: TGTGCCAGCAGTTCCATAGACGGACTGAACACTGAAGCTTTCTTT
CDR3: CASSSIDGLNTEAFF
size: -
V: TRBV27
D: -
J: TRBJ1-1

DNA: TGTGCCAGCAGCGTAGCAGGGAATTCACCCCTCCACTTT
CDR3: CASSVAGNSPLHF
size: -
V: TRBV9
D: -
J: TRBJ1-6

DNA: TGTGCCAGCAGCGCGACAGGGGCGGGCAATCAGCCCCAGCATTTT
CDR3: CASSATGAGNQPQHF
size: -
V: TRBV9
D: TRBD1
J: TRBJ1-5

DNA: TGTGCCAGCAGCCAAGGGATTCTCGGTTCGTCCTTTTTCGACGAGCAGTACTTC
CDR3: CASSQGILGSSFFDEQYF
size: -
V: TRBV3-1
D: -
J: TRBJ2-7

DNA: TGCAGTGCTAGCGGCAGCACTGAAGCTTTCTTT
CDR3: CSASGSTEAFF
size: -
V: TRBV20-1
D: -
J: TRBJ1-1

DNA: TGTGCCAGCAAGTTGAGCGGGGGGCCCAACTACGAGCAGTACTTC
CDR3: CASKLSGGPNYEQYF
size: -
V: TRBV2
D: TRBD2
J: TRBJ2-7

DNA: TGCAGCGTACAGACAGGGGGCCACGAGCAGTACTTC
CDR3: CSVQTGGHEQYF
size: -
V: TRBV29-1
D: TRBD1
J: TRBJ2-7

DNA: TGCAGCGTTGGGCCCACCGGGTACGAGCAGTACTTC
CDR3: CSVGPTGYEQYF
size: -
V: TRBV29-1
D: -
J: TRBJ2-7

DNA: TGTGCCAGCAGCCAAGATATCTACAGCCAGACCGGGGAGCTGTTTTTT
CDR3: CASSQDIYSQTGELFF
size: -
V: TRBV3-1
D: -
J: TRBJ2-2

DNA: TGTGCCAGCAGGTTGCTATCTCTTCTCCACTTT
CDR3: CASRLLSLLHF
size: -
V: TRBV2
D: -
J: TRBJ1-6

DNA: TGCAGTGCCTACGAGACTAGCGGGAGTTACGAGCAGTACTTC
CDR3: CSAYETSGSYEQYF
size: -
V: TRBV20-1
D: TRBD2
J: TRBJ2-7

DNA: TGTGCCAGCATTCAGGGGTCTAGCGGTGCCTACGAGCAGTACTTC
CDR3: CASIQGSSGAYEQYF
size: -
V: TRBV28
D: -
J: TRBJ2-7

DNA: TGTGCCACCAGTCTGGGCAATACGCAGTATTTT
CDR3: CATSLGNTQYF
size: -
V: TRBV24-1
D: -
J: TRBJ2-3

DNA: TGCAGCGTAGCCGGGACAGCTAACACTGAAGCTTTCTTT
CDR3: CSVAGTANTEAFF
size: -
V: TRBV29-1
D: TRBD1
J: TRBJ1-1

DNA: TGTGCCAGCAGCGTAGGACCGAAAGAGACCCAGTACTTC
CDR3: CASSVGPKETQYF
size: once
V: TRBV9
D: -
J: TRBJ2-5

DNA: TGCAGCGTTGAAGTGGCCCTCGGGGAGACCCAGTACTTC
CDR3: CSVEVALGETQYF
size: -
V: TRBV29-1
D: -
J: TRBJ2-5

DNA: TGTGCCAGCAGCACCGGGACAGGGCAAACAGATACGCAGTATTTT
CDR3: CASSTGTGQTDTQYF
size: -
V: TRBV13
D: TRBD1
J: TRBJ2-3

DNA: TGTGCCAGCAGCCCCCGACAGGGGGCTTGGGGGGAGCTGTTTTTT
CDR3: CASSPRQGAWGELFF
size: -
V: TRBV3-1
D: TRBD1
J: TRBJ2-2

DNA: TGTGCCAGCAGCCCCGGACAGGGGGAGTGGTATGGCTACACCTTC
CDR3: CASSPGQGEWYGYTF
size: -
V: TRBV3-1
D: TRBD1
J: TRBJ1-2

DNA: TGTGCCAGCAGCGCAGCGGGAGGGCCGGTGGGTGAGACCCAGTACTTC
CDR3: CASSAAGGPVGETQYF
size: -
V: TRBV28
D: TRBD2
J: TRBJ2-5

DNA: TGCAGTGCTAACCTGGGTAGCGGGGCTATCGAGACCCAGTACTTC
CDR3: CSANLGSGAIETQYF
size: -
V: TRBV20-1
D: TRBD2
J: TRBJ2-5

DNA: TGTGCCAGCAGCTACACCGGGGAGCTGTTTTTT
CDR3: CASSYTGELFF
size: -
V: TRBV11-2
D: -
J: TRBJ2-2

DNA: TGCGCCAGCAGCACAACGGGGACCCCCTACGAGCAGTACTTC
CDR3: CASSTTGTPYEQYF
size: -
V: TRBV5-1
D: -
J: TRBJ2-7

DNA: TGCGCCAGCAGTCAAAAACTAGCGGGGGCAGCCTACAATGAGCAGTTCTTC
CDR3: CASSQKLAGAAYNEQFF
size: once
V: TRBV23-1
D: TRBD2
J: TRBJ2-1